The 19 T cell receptor beta chains in this list originate from one sample, sequenced in a study of blood T cells in healthy people across ages. The second PCR ran about 6 to 12 cycles with a sample-barcoded 5' primer and J-beta primers. TCRdb recomputed calls from the 5' RACE reads with MiXCR, one row per CDR3 protein. Among more than 800,000 distinct CDR3 sequences listed, around 30% were seen once. The source material was blood. The receptors originated from a woman of 80 years or more in good health.

This clonotype showed up many times. The rearrangement links TRBV12-3 or TRBV12-4 to TRBJ2-1, with 12 positions matching TRBD2. The CDR3 sequence is 15 residues long. V trimming: 5 bases; J trimming: 4 bases; junction bases outside the gene matches: 3. The CDR3 protein is CASSVTSGGYNEQFF. The CDR3 DNA reads as TGTGCCAGCAGTGTTACTAGCGGGGGGTACAATGAGCAGTTCTTC.

The chain carries TRBV12-3 or TRBV12-4 and TRBJ2-1; 9 nucleotides match TRBD2. The CDR3 spans 15 residues. Germline trimming cut 4 bases from V and 7 bases from J; bases unmatched to any gene: 8. The CDR3 nucleotides are TGTGCCAGCAGTTCTAGCGGGAATAGGGGGAATGAGCAGTTCTTC. Its translation is CASSSSGNRGNEQFF.

In its sample, this clonotype was seen many times. The chain joins TRBV6-2 or TRBV6-3 to TRBJ2-7; D may be TRBD1 or TRBD2 (6 bases each). The CDR3 covers 13 residues. V was trimmed by 0 bases and J by 12 bases, leaving 15 bases between them. CDR1 MNHEY and CDR2 SVGEGT come from the germline V gene. CDR3 sequence (DNA): TGTGCCAGCAGTTACTCGACCGACCGGGGGCCGTACTTC. Protein: CASSYSTDRGPYF.

This clonotype was picked up a small number of times. The V and J genes are TRBV5-1 and TRBJ2-3; D is unresolved. There are 15 residues in the CDR3. Between the trimmed V and J ends, which lost 0 bases and 5 bases, there was a span of 13 bases. Germline CDR1 SGHRS, CDR2 YFSETQ. CDR3 region: CASSLVAGMVDTQYF. CDR3 DNA: TGCGCCAGCAGCTTGGTGGCCGGCATGGTAGATACGCAGTATTTT. Filled out from reference TRBV5-1 and TRBJ2-3, the complete variable domain reads KAGVTQTPRYLIKTRGQQVTLSCSPISGHRSVSWYQQTPGQGLQFLFEYFSETQRNKGNFPGRFSGRQFSNSRSEMNVSTLELGDSALYLCASSLVAGMVDTQYFGPGTRLTVL.

This clonotype was observed many times. This sequence joins TRBV20-1 and TRBJ2-5; no definite D call. Trimming pared 3 bases from V and 1 base from J, leaving 9 bases between. Germline assignment: CDR1 DFQATT and CDR2 SNEGSKA (reference sequence). The CDR3 has 13 residues. CDR3 bases: TGCAGTGCTAGTCGGCTCCTCCAAGAGACCCAGTACTTC. Translating it yields CSASRLLQETQYF.

This clonotype was picked up many times. The chain is built from TRBV5-1 and TRBJ2-1, with D tentatively TRBD1 or TRBD2 (6 bases each). Germline V CDR1 and CDR2: SGHRS, YFSETQ. Trimming removed 4 bases at V and 4 bases at J, with 15 bases between. The CDR3 contains 15 residues. As DNA, the CDR3 is TGCGCCAGCAGCCCGTTAGGGGGGAATTACAATGAGCAGTTCTTC. Protein sequence: CASSPLGGNYNEQFF.

Comment on this clonotype: A junction end diverges from the germline sequence, so it may reflect a read error. The chain recombines TRBV24-1 with TRBJ2-3, with no clear D. Germline V gives CDR1 KGHDR, CDR2 SFDVKD. The CDR3 spans 11 residues. The CDR3, as DNA: TGTGTCACCAGTGAGAAAGATACGCAGTATTTT. Protein product: CVTSEKDTQYF.

V is TRBV7-9 and J is TRBJ2-3; possible D gene TRBD2, 5 bases. CDR3 length equals 15 residues. Trimming removed 5 bases from V and 4 bases from J, with 16 bases in between. Germline V lookup: CDR1 SEHNR, CDR2 FQNEAQ (reference sequence). CDR3 coding DNA: TGTGCCAGCAGCCTCCGACCTACTAGTTCAGATACGCAGTATTTT. Its protein product is CASSLRPTSSDTQYF. The entire variable domain, with the rest obtained from reference TRBV7-9 and TRBJ2-3, is as follows: DTGVSQNPRHKITKRGQNVTFRCDPISEHNRLYWYRQTLGQGPEFLTYFQNEAQLEKSRLLSDRFSAERPKGSFSTLEIQRTEQGDSAMYLCASSLRPTSSDTQYFGPGTRLTVL.

This clonotype was seen only once. The chain is built from TRBV5-1 and TRBJ1-2, with D uncertain. Germline V lookup: CDR1 SGHRS, CDR2 YFSETQ. CDR3 length: 13 amino acids. The V end was cut by 2 bases, the J end by 8 bases, with 13 bases between. The CDR3 DNA sequence: TGCGCCAGCAGCTTTGGCCCTACTTGGGGCTACACCTTC. Protein: CASSFGPTWGYTF.

With regard to this clonotype: A read error may be the cause here, since a much bigger clone is one base away. The rearrangement uses TRBV28 and TRBJ1-1; no clear D gene. Germline loops: CDR1 MDHEN, CDR2 SYDVKM. The CDR3 totals 14 residues. The V end lost 2 bases, the J end lost 0 bases, and 7 bases lay between the germline ends. CDR3 amino acids: CASSLMALNTEAFF. CDR3 nucleotide sequence: TGTGCCAGCAGTTTAATGGCTCTGAACACTGAAGCTTTCTTT.

The J gene is TRBJ2-4, the V gene TRBV7-2; 7 bases match TRBD2. This CDR3 is 15 amino acids long. Losses at the gene ends were 5 bases for V and 7 bases for J; bases not matched to a gene: 11. CDR1 is SGHTA, CDR2 FQGNSA, per germline. CDR3 in DNA: TGTGCCAGCAGCCCACCGCTGAGCGGGACTAACATTCAGTACTTC. This gives the protein CASSPPLSGTNIQYF. Complete variable domain (other parts from reference TRBV7-2 and TRBJ2-4): GAGVSQSPSNKVTEKGKDVELRCDPISGHTALYWYRQSLGQGLEFLIYFQGNSAPDKSGLPSDRFSAERTGGSVSTLTIQRTQQEDSAVYLCASSPPLSGTNIQYFGAGTRLSVL.

This clonotype has at least ten counts. The CDR3 DNA sequence: TGCAGTGCTTGGACGCGCCCCTTTGCAACTAATGAAAAACTGTTTTTT. Encoded protein: CSAWTRPFATNEKLFF. This chain joins TRBV20-1 and TRBJ1-4, with no clear D. The CDR3 loop spans 16 amino acids. V shed 5 bases and J shed 0 bases, with 16 bases lying between them. Germline-derived CDR1 and CDR2 are DFQATT and SNEGSKA (reference sequence).

This clonotype was counted a few times. Being one base from a much bigger clone, this may be a read error. The chain joins TRBV4-3 to TRBJ2-4; TRBD1 matches 9 bases. The CDR3 is 15 residues long. CDR1 is LGHNA, CDR2 YSLEER, per germline. V was pared by 2 bases and J by 15 bases, with 14 bases of the junction left unmatched. In nucleotides, the CDR3 is TGCGCCAGCAGCCAAACCACCAGGACAGGGGCCAGGTGGTACTTC. Its translation is CASSQTTRTGARWYF.

To note about this clonotype: A much larger clone differs from this one at a single base, so this may be a read error. The chain recombines TRBV6-2 or TRBV6-3 with TRBJ1-2; TRBD1 matches at 7 bases. The V gene end was trimmed by 6 bases and the J gene end by 5 bases; junction bases not matched to a gene: 9. The CDR3 runs to 14 residues. CDR1 is MNHEY and CDR2 is SVGEGT in the germline V gene. The CDR3 region is CASRYEGARYGYTF. The CDR3 DNA reads as TGTGCCAGCAGGTACGAGGGGGCGCGGTATGGCTACACCTTC.

This clonotype was counted between two and nine times. The chain has TRBV11-3 and TRBJ2-3, with 9 bases matching TRBD2. This CDR3 is built from 16 residues. The V segment lost 1 base and the J segment 5 bases; nucleotides outside the gene matches: 7. Germline CDR1 and CDR2: SGHNT and YENEEA. Here the CDR3 DNA reads TGTGCCAGCAGCTTAGGAGGCGGGAGGGGGCGAGATACGCAGTATTTT. Its protein is CASSLGGGRGRDTQYF.

CDR3 in amino acids: CASSLVSQGPYNEQFF. CDR3 bases: TGCGCCAGCAGCTTGGTCTCACAGGGCCCCTACAATGAGCAGTTCTTC. This chain links TRBV5-1 with TRBJ2-1; D perhaps matches TRBD1 (6 bases). Germline loops: CDR1 SGHRS, CDR2 YFSETQ. Trimming removed 0 bases from V and 2 bases from J, with 12 bases in between. This CDR3 is built from 16 residues.

There are many counts of this clonotype. V gene TRBV5-1 combines with J gene TRBJ2-3; D uncertain. V was trimmed by 3 bases and J by 3 bases, leaving 11 bases between them. This CDR3 spans 14 amino acids. Germline CDR1 and CDR2: SGHRS and YFSETQ. The CDR3 DNA is TGCGCCAGCAGCTGGAGCGAGTCTACAGATACGCAGTATTTT. Its translation: CASSWSESTDTQYF.

This clonotype was seen repeatedly, ten times or more. V and J are TRBV7-2 and TRBJ2-3, with D tentatively TRBD2 (5 bases). V lost 5 bases, J lost 5 bases, and 11 bases lay in between. This CDR3 spans 13 amino acids. CDR1 and CDR2 (germline): SGHTA, FQGNSA. CDR3 in amino acids: CASSPKRGDTQYF. The CDR3 coding sequence is TGTGCCAGCAGCCCAAAACGGGGAGATACGCAGTATTTT.

There are many counts of this clonotype. The rearrangement uses TRBV11-2 and TRBJ2-1; D gene unclear. Trimming took off 7 bases at V and 10 bases at J, with 17 bases between the two ends. Germline CDR1 is SGHAT and CDR2 is FQNNGV. The CDR3 is made up of 13 amino acids. The CDR3 loop is CASNLGVRQEQFF. The CDR3 nucleotides are TGTGCCAGCAATTTAGGTGTGAGGCAGGAGCAGTTCTTC.